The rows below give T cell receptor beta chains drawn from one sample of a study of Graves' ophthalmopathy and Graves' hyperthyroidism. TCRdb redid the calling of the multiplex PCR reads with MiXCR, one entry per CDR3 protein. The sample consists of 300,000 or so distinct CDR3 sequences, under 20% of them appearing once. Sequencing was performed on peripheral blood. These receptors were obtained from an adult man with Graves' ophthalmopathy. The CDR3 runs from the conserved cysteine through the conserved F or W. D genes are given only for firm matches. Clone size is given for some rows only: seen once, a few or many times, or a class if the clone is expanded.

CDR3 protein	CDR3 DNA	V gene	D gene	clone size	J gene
CAWSVRRSIGYGYTF	TGTGCCTGGAGTGTTCGGAGATCAATTGGGTATGGCTACACCTTC	TRBV30	.	many	TRBJ1-2
CARKINSNQPQHF	TGTGCTAGAAAGATCAATAGCAATCAGCCCCAGCATTTT	TRBV12-5	.	once	TRBJ1-5
CASSLVGYGNQPQHF	TGTGCCAGCAGCTTAGTCGGCTACGGCAATCAGCCCCAGCATTTT	TRBV7-8	.	many	TRBJ1-5
CSAGTNYGYTF	TGCAGTGCCGGGACTAACTATGGCTACACCTTC	TRBV20-1	.	.	TRBJ1-2
CASSLDRSLEAFF	TGTGCCAGCTCGCTCGACAGGAGCCTTGAAGCTTTCTTT	TRBV18	.	many	TRBJ1-1
CASSFRLAVNTGELFF	TGTGCCAGCAGTTTCCGACTAGCGGTGAACACCGGGGAGCTGTTTTTT	TRBV6-5	TRBD2	many	TRBJ2-2
CASSYGPRGHETQYF	TGTGCCAGCAGTTACGGTCCCAGGGGCCACGAGACCCAGTACTTC	TRBV6-2/TRBV6-3	.	many	TRBJ2-5
CAWRGENYGYTF	TGTGCCTGGAGGGGGGAGAACTATGGCTACACCTTC	TRBV30	.	many	TRBJ1-2
CASSYTPGDYEQYF	TGTGCCAGCAGTTACACCCCGGGGGACTACGAGCAGTACTTC	TRBV6-2/TRBV6-3	.	many	TRBJ2-7
CASSQALAGGYEQYF	TGTGCCAGCAGCCAGGCTTTAGCGGGGGGTTACGAGCAGTACTTC	TRBV4-2	TRBD2	many	TRBJ2-7
CASSFGTLTGELFF	TGTGCCAGCAGCTTCGGGACCCTAACCGGGGAGCTGTTTTTT	TRBV7-8	.	many	TRBJ2-2
CASSLYRGYEQYF	TGTGCCAGCAGCCTCTACAGGGGCTACGAGCAGTACTTC	TRBV14	TRBD1	.	TRBJ2-7
CASSLARQETQYF	TGTGCCAGCAGCTTAGCACGGCAAGAGACCCAGTACTTC	TRBV7-2	.	many	TRBJ2-5
CASSWDSGTEAFF	TGTGCCAGCAGCTGGGACAGCGGCACTGAAGCTTTCTTT	TRBV6-1	TRBD1	.	TRBJ1-1
CASSFSRGNEQYF	TGTGCCAGCAGCTTTAGCAGGGGGAACGAGCAGTACTTC	TRBV7-9	TRBD1	many	TRBJ2-7
CASSVVAGDGATQYF	TGTGCCAGCAGCGTAGTAGCGGGAGATGGCGCGACCCAGTACTTC	TRBV9	TRBD2	many	TRBJ2-5
CASSLGSIYGYTF	TGTGCCAGCAGTTTGGGCAGCATCTATGGCTACACCTTC	TRBV12-3/TRBV12-4	.	.	TRBJ1-2
CASSYSGDRVGETQYF	TGTGCCAGCAGTTACTCCGGGGACAGGGTAGGGGAGACCCAGTACTTC	TRBV6-5	TRBD1	many	TRBJ2-5
CAWSEGVGGVQETQYF	TGTGCCTGGAGTGAGGGAGTGGGGGGGGTCCAAGAGACCCAGTACTTC	TRBV30	TRBD2	.	TRBJ2-5
CAWMRHLSGNTIYF	TGTGCCTGGATGCGACACCTCTCTGGAAACACCATATATTTT	TRBV30	.	many	TRBJ1-3
CATSDPSGGTYEQYF	TGTGCCACCAGTGATCCTAGCGGGGGCACCTACGAGCAGTACTTC	TRBV24-1	TRBD2	few	TRBJ2-7
CATASGGNQPQHF	TGTGCCACAGCGAGTGGAGGCAATCAGCCCCAGCATTTT	TRBV24-1	.	many	TRBJ1-5
CATAQGGEYGYNF	TGTGCCACGGCCCAGGGGGGAGAGTATGGCTACAACTTC	TRBV10-3	TRBD1	.	TRBJ1-2
CASSLAWTVSNTEAFF	TGTGCCAGCAGTTTAGCCTGGACAGTCTCGAACACTGAAGCTTTCTTT	TRBV12-3/TRBV12-4	.	many	TRBJ1-1
CASSSQAGYGYTF	TGTGCCAGCAGTTCCCAAGCGGGATATGGCTACACCTTC	TRBV6-5	.	many	TRBJ1-2
CASSLRQGSSPLHF	TGTGCCAGCAGTCTCAGACAGGGTAGCTCACCCCTCCACTTT	TRBV12-3/TRBV12-4	TRBD1	many	TRBJ1-6
CASSYGIRYNEQFF	TGTGCCAGCAGTTACGGTATTCGATACAATGAGCAGTTCTTC	TRBV6-5	.	few	TRBJ2-1
CASSSHDRHYEQYF	TGCGCCAGCAGCTCCCATGACAGGCACTACGAGCAGTACTTC	TRBV5-1	.	few	TRBJ2-7
CASSSPLTSGRASEQYF	TGTGCCAGCAGCTCTCCCCTGACTAGCGGGAGGGCCTCCGAGCAGTACTTC	TRBV11-2	TRBD2	.	TRBJ2-7
CASSDPGTYEQYF	TGTGCCAGCAGCGACCCGGGTACCTACGAGCAGTACTTC	TRBV7-9	.	many	TRBJ2-7
CASRTGQGTSITKYEQYF	TGTGCCAGCAGAACGGGACAGGGGACCTCAATTACGAAGTACGAGCAGTACTTC	TRBV6-2/TRBV6-3	TRBD1	.	TRBJ2-7
CSVEDGTGVYEQYF	TGCAGCGTTGAAGATGGGACAGGGGTCTACGAGCAGTACTTC	TRBV29-1	TRBD1	many	TRBJ2-7
CASRPQTSGPRETQYF	TGTGCCAGCAGGCCTCAGACTAGCGGGCCGCGGGAGACCCAGTACTTC	TRBV6-5	TRBD2	many	TRBJ2-5
CASSPGTNTGELFF	TGTGCCAGCAGTCCCGGGACGAACACCGGGGAGCTGTTTTTT	TRBV12-3/TRBV12-4	.	many	TRBJ2-2
CASSLRAAGNSPLHF	TGTGCCAGCAGTTTACGGGCAGCGGGCAATTCACCCCTCCACTTT	TRBV27	.	many	TRBJ1-6
CASSESPRANEQYF	TGCGCCAGCAGTGAGTCGCCAAGGGCTAACGAGCAGTACTTC	TRBV10-1	.	.	TRBJ2-7
CATSRDHTETQYF	TGTGCCACCAGCAGAGATCATACGGAGACCCAGTACTTC	TRBV15	.	many	TRBJ2-5
CASSRDRVAPNGYTF	TGTGCCAGCAGCCGGGACAGGGTCGCCCCTAATGGCTACACCTTC	TRBV7-2	TRBD1	many	TRBJ1-2
CASSSPDRAFYGYTF	TGTGCCAGCAGTTCCCCGGACAGGGCGTTTTATGGCTACACCTTC	TRBV6-2/TRBV6-3	TRBD1	many	TRBJ1-2
CASSPSQNTEAFF	TGTGCCAGCTCACCATCGCAGAACACTGAAGCTTTCTTT	TRBV18	.	many	TRBJ1-1
CASSEVATGKNYGYTF	TGTGCCAGCAGTGAAGTAGCGACAGGAAAAAACTATGGCTACACCTTC	TRBV6-1	.	.	TRBJ1-2
CSARDNRDFYEQYF	TGCAGTGCTAGAGACAACCGGGACTTCTACGAGCAGTACTTC	TRBV20-1	.	few	TRBJ2-7
CASSPGTSGRGSQETQYF	TGTGCCAGCAGCCCTGGGACTAGCGGGAGAGGGAGTCAAGAGACCCAGTACTTC	TRBV7-3	TRBD2	many	TRBJ2-5
CASSQGPGGRTYEQYF	TGTGCCAGCAGCCAAGGCCCTGGCGGGAGAACATACGAGCAGTACTTC	TRBV6-2/TRBV6-3	TRBD2	many	TRBJ2-7
CASSLGSGPSYEQYF	TGCGCCAGCAGCTTGGGCTCAGGGCCCTCCTACGAGCAGTACTTC	TRBV5-1	.	many	TRBJ2-7
CASSLDGAGANVLTF	TGCGCCAGCAGCTTGGACGGGGCCGGGGCCAACGTCCTGACTTTC	TRBV5-1	.	many	TRBJ2-6
CASRVGNTEAFF	TGTGCCAGCAGGGTGGGAAACACTGAAGCTTTCTTT	TRBV6-1	.	many	TRBJ1-1
CAGSLGVAEGAGELFF	TGTGCCGGCAGCTTAGGAGTAGCGGAGGGCGCCGGGGAGCTGTTTTTT	TRBV11-2	.	many	TRBJ2-2
CASSLPDRAYEQYF	TGTGCCAGCAGTTTACCGGACAGAGCCTACGAGCAGTACTTC	TRBV28	.	.	TRBJ2-7
CASRSGGAYGYTF	TGTGCCAGCCGATCCGGAGGGGCATATGGCTACACCTTC	TRBV19	.	many	TRBJ1-2
CASSGGTLQETQYF	TGCGCCAGCAGCGGGGGGACCCTCCAAGAGACCCAGTACTTC	TRBV5-1	.	many	TRBJ2-5
CASSLGGVTGELFF	TGTGCCAGCAGCTTAGGGGGAGTCACCGGGGAGCTGTTTTTT	TRBV13	.	many	TRBJ2-2
CASRMGPNQPQHF	TGTGCCAGCAGAATGGGCCCCAATCAGCCCCAGCATTTT	TRBV6-1	.	.	TRBJ1-5
CSATFQGLQPQHF	TGCAGTGCTACATTCCAGGGCCTTCAGCCCCAGCATTTT	TRBV20-1	.	many	TRBJ1-5
CASSFSRAGAYEQYF	TGTGCCAGCAGTTTTTCTCGAGCGGGCGCCTACGAGCAGTACTTC	TRBV27	.	.	TRBJ2-7